The rows below give T cell receptor beta chains drawn from one sample of a study of radiation and T cells in renal cell carcinoma. Produced via immunoSEQ multiplex PCR; TCRdb's table is partial and in-frame only. The table lists 70,000 to 95,000 clones, 70% to 85% of them singletons. The sample was blood, taken from a patient whose treatment included radiotherapy and nephrectomy. Receptors were obtained from a man aged 55 to 70 with renal cell carcinoma. Each CDR3 is given with its conserved first and last residue. D genes are given only for firm matches. A clone size is listed for some rows: how often the clone was seen (once, few, many), or a class if it is expanded.

TRBV13,few,.,TRBJ2-7,TGTGCCAGCAGCTTAGGGCCGGTCTCCTACGAGCAGTACTTC,CASSLGPVSYEQYF
TRBV6-1,once,TRBD1,TRBJ2-5,TGTGCCAGCACCTGGGACAGGGAAGAGACCCAGTACTTC,CASTWDREETQYF
TRBV19,.,TRBD1,TRBJ2-7,TGTGCCAGTAGTATAGCACAGGGGATGGGGGAGCAGTACTTC,CASSIAQGMGEQYF
TRBV27,.,.,TRBJ2-1,TGTGCCAGCAGTTTAACGGGAGTAGGGTACAATGAGCAGTTCTTC,CASSLTGVGYNEQFF
TRBV5-1,.,.,TRBJ1-2,TGCGCCAGCAGCTTGGAGTCCGGGAACTATGGCTACACCTTC,CASSLESGNYGYTF
TRBV19,.,.,TRBJ2-2,TGTGCCAGTAGTATGGATAGAGACACCGGGGAGCTGTTTTTT,CASSMDRDTGELFF
TRBV6-5,.,TRBD2,TRBJ2-7,TGTGCCAGCAGTAGACTAGCTTCCTACGAGCAGTACTTC,CASSRLASYEQYF
TRBV6-6,.,.,TRBJ2-7,TGTGCCAGCAGTCCCAATAAATACGAGCAGTACTTC,CASSPNKYEQYF
TRBV6-1,.,TRBD2,TRBJ2-7,TGTGCCAGCAGTGGTCGAGGGCTAGCGGGGACCTACGAGCAGTACTTC,CASSGRGLAGTYEQYF
TRBV28,.,.,TRBJ2-3,TGTGCCAGCAGTCTTATGCGGAGGGCGCAGTATTTT,CASSLMRRAQYF
TRBV7-6,.,.,TRBJ2-2,TGTGCCAGCAGCTTAGTGGGCGGAGCGAACACCGGGGAGCTGTTTTTT,CASSLVGGANTGELFF
TRBV9,.,TRBD2,TRBJ2-2,TGTGCCAGCAGCGTAGGACTAGCAAACACCGGGGAGCTGTTTTTT,CASSVGLANTGELFF
TRBV19,.,TRBD1,TRBJ1-1,TGTGCCAGTTCAGGGGGGCTCGACACTGAAGCTTTCTTT,CASSGGLDTEAFF
TRBV7-2,.,TRBD2,TRBJ2-1,TGTGCCAGCAGATTATCTAGCGGAACATACAATGAGCAGTTCTTC,CASRLSSGTYNEQFF
TRBV7-2,.,.,TRBJ1-3,TGTGCCAGCACAGGGTACTCCTCTGGAAACACCATATATTTT,CASTGYSSGNTIYF
TRBV7-2,once,TRBD1,TRBJ2-5,TGTGCCAGCAGCCAGGACAGGGGCGAGACCCAGTACTTC,CASSQDRGETQYF
TRBV19,.,.,TRBJ2-1,TGTGCCAGTAGTATAGCTCCTCCTAGCAGCTCCTACAATGAGCAGTTCTTC,CASSIAPPSSSYNEQFF